The next 32 T cell receptor beta chains were all read from a single sample in a study of blood T cells in healthy people across ages. Combining a sample-barcoded 5' primer with a J-beta primer mix, a second PCR ran for 7 to 11 cycles. TCRdb reprocessed the 5' RACE reads with MiXCR, giving one entry per CDR3 protein. The repertoire holds over 700,000 distinct CDR3 sequences, with roughly 25% as singletons. This sample was also put to use in a study of T cells of mothers and their children.

Sequencing was carried out using blood. These receptors were taken from a boy aged 5-17 years in good health.

This clonotype was found once. This rearrangement joins TRBV3-1 to TRBJ2-5; 7 bases match TRBD1. The germline gives CDR1 LGHDT, CDR2 YNNKEL (reference sequence). This CDR3 has 15 residues. The junction had 5 bases not matched to a gene; V was cut back by 3 bases and J by 1 base. The CDR3 is CASSQTTGAQETQYF. In DNA, the CDR3 is TGTGCCAGCAGCCAGACAACAGGGGCCCAAGAGACCCAGTACTTC.

This clonotype was counted between two and nine times. The rearrangement uses TRBV25-1 and TRBJ2-5; no definite D call. CDR1 is MGHDK, CDR2 SYGVNS, per germline. V dropped 2 bases and J dropped 1 base, with 5 bases sitting between them. This CDR3 has 13 residues. CDR3 sequence: CASSERTQETQYF. CDR3 DNA: TGTGCCAGCAGTGAAAGAACCCAAGAGACCCAGTACTTC.

This clonotype was picked up a small number of times. V gene TRBV7-3 combines with J gene TRBJ2-7, with TRBD1 matching 7 bases. Germline V gene sequence: CDR1 SGHTA, CDR2 FQGTGA. V dropped 2 bases and J dropped 3; count of bases not matched to a gene: 4. The CDR3 spans 14 residues. Written as DNA, the CDR3 is TGTGCCAGCAGCTTAGGCGACAGGGACTACGAGCAGTACTTC. This translates into CASSLGDRDYEQYF.

This clonotype was seen a few times. Here the CDR3 DNA reads TGTGCCAGCAGCCAAGATCCTGGGTCTGGAAACACCATATATTTT. Its protein is CASSQDPGSGNTIYF. V is TRBV3-1 and J is TRBJ1-3; D not resolved. Germline CDR1 reads LGHDT; CDR2 reads YNNKEL (reference sequence). This CDR3 has 15 amino acids. V dropped 0 bases and J dropped 1 base, with 7 bases sitting between them.

This clonotype was counted between two and nine times. This rearrangement joins TRBV3-1 to TRBJ1-6; D perhaps matches TRBD1 (6 bases). V was clipped by 2 bases and J by 7 bases, with 15 bases between them. CDR1 LGHDT and CDR2 YNNKEL come from the germline V gene (reference sequence). The CDR3 spans 16 residues. Here the CDR3 reads CASSQPGGRKNSPLHF. The CDR3 bases are TGTGCCAGCAGCCAACCCGGGGGGCGAAAAAATTCACCCCTCCACTTT.

About this clonotype: At one of its ends the junction is not consistent with the germline gene, which may arise from a read error. The V gene is TRBV29-1, the J gene TRBJ2-1, with TRBD1 as a possible D gene (6 bases). The CDR3 contains 13 residues. CDR1 SQVTM and CDR2 ANQGSEA come from the germline V gene. The CDR3 protein is CSVEDRLYNEQFF. The CDR3 DNA reads as TGCAGCGTAGAAGACAGGCTCTACAATGAGCAGTTCTTC.

The chain employs TRBV10-3 and TRBJ2-5, with D uncertain. Trimming removed 6 bases at V and 1 base at J, with 12 bases between. Per the germline V gene, CDR1 is ENHRY and CDR2 is SYGVKD. The CDR3 totals 14 residues. As DNA, the CDR3 is TGTGCCATCAGCACCGCGGCTTCCCAAGAGACCCAGTACTTC. Amino acid sequence: CAISTAASQETQYF.

The chain combines TRBV7-9 with TRBJ2-7; the match to TRBD1 covers 10 bases. CDR1 is SEHNR, CDR2 FQNEAQ, per germline (reference sequence). Trimming cost V 4 bases and J 3 bases; bases outside gene matches: 3. This CDR3 has 14 amino acids. The CDR3 spells CASSSGQGHYEQYF. The CDR3 DNA sequence: TGTGCCAGCAGCTCGGGACAGGGGCACTACGAGCAGTACTTC.

The rearrangement uses TRBV28 and TRBJ2-7; D is possibly TRBD1 (6 bases). The germline V gene has CDR1 MDHEN and CDR2 SYDVKM. CDR3 length: 13 residues. Trimming cost V 6 bases and J 2 bases, with 11 bases left between them. The CDR3 loop is CASRGTSAYEQYF. The CDR3 DNA reads as TGTGCCAGCAGAGGGACATCTGCCTACGAGCAGTACTTC.

In its sample, this clonotype was seen a few times. The CDR3, as DNA: TGTGCCAGCAGTTTAGACAGGGCGACTACCTACGAGCAGTACTTC. Translation gives CASSLDRATTYEQYF. V gene TRBV27 combines with J gene TRBJ2-7; 7 nucleotides line up with TRBD1. The V gene end was trimmed by 2 bases and the J gene end by 2 bases; junction bases not matched to a gene: 6. Germline lookup yields CDR1 MNHEY and CDR2 SMNVEV (reference sequence). CDR3 length equals 15 residues.

The rearrangement links TRBV7-8 to TRBJ1-5; 12 nucleotides line up with TRBD1. Germline CDR1 and CDR2: SGHVS and FQNEAQ. The CDR3 has 18 amino acids. After removal of 3 bases from V and 0 bases from J, the junction contained 6 bases not matched to a gene. The CDR3 bases are TGTGCCAGCAGCTTCGGGACAGGGGGCATCGATAGCAATCAGCCCCAGCATTTT. Amino acids: CASSFGTGGIDSNQPQHF.

V gene TRBV20-1 combines with J gene TRBJ2-5; D is uncertain. The J call is doubtful: the DNA matches TRBJ2-1 better. The CDR3 runs to 15 residues. Germline-derived CDR1 and CDR2 are DFQATT and SNEGSKA (reference sequence). CDR3 coding DNA: TGCAGTGCTAGAGATCGAATGTTTCAGTCGAATGAGCAGTTCTTC. Its translation is CSARDRMFQSNEQFF.

The V gene is TRBV9, the J gene TRBJ2-3; maybe TRBD1 (5 bases). The CDR3 consists of 15 residues. CDR1 and CDR2 (germline): SGDLS, YYNGEE. Trimming pared 4 bases from V and 0 bases from J, leaving 12 bases between. In DNA, the CDR3 is TGTGCCAGCAGCTCCAGGGTAACTAGCACAGATACGCAGTATTTT. Amino acids: CASSSRVTSTDTQYF.

This clonotype has just a few counts. J is TRBJ2-5 and V is TRBV7-9; D possibly corresponds to TRBD1 (5 bases). CDR1 is SEHNR, CDR2 FQNEAQ, per germline (reference sequence). V shed 5 bases and J shed 4 bases, with 17 bases lying between them. The CDR3 runs 15 residues. The CDR3 nucleotides read TGTGCCAGCAGCCTCATTGACAGAGGTTCAGAGACCCAGTACTTC. This translates into CASSLIDRGSETQYF.

The chain's CDR3 is CASSLIQVGVQETQYF. DNA for the CDR3: TGTGCCAGCAGTTTGATACAGGTGGGGGTCCAAGAGACCCAGTACTTC. The V and J genes are TRBV6-6 and TRBJ2-5, with D perhaps matching TRBD1 or TRBD2 (5 bases each). The germline V and J ends were trimmed by 4 bases and 1 base, with 16 bases remaining between them. Germline assignment: CDR1 MNHNY and CDR2 SVGAGI (reference sequence). This CDR3 contains 16 residues.

This clonotype was seen more than once but under ten times. The V and J genes are TRBV29-1 and TRBJ2-5, with 9 bases fitting TRBD2. Trimming removed 6 bases from V and 5 bases from J; junction bases left unmatched: 13. Per germline, CDR1 SQVTM and CDR2 ANQGSEA. The CDR3 consists of 15 residues. CDR3 bases: TGCAGCGTCTCCAAACGACTAGCGGCGGGGGAGACCCAGTACTTC. Its protein is CSVSKRLAAGETQYF.

The V gene is TRBV7-9, the J gene TRBJ2-3, with 8 positions matching TRBD1. V lost 5 bases and J lost 6; bases outside the gene matches: 10. The CDR3 sequence is 15 residues long. In germline, CDR1 is SEHNR, CDR2 FQNEAQ (reference sequence). CDR3 DNA: TGTGCCAGCAGCCAACGGCAGGGGGCATCTGATACGCAGTATTTT. Residues: CASSQRQGASDTQYF.

This sequence joins TRBV28 and TRBJ1-2; perhaps TRBD1 as D (5 bases). V was cut by 5 bases and J by 2 bases, with 12 bases left in between. The CDR3 sequence is 14 residues long. From germline, CDR1 is MDHEN and CDR2 SYDVKM. The CDR3 spells CASSPGKTNYGYTF. CDR3 sequence (DNA): TGTGCCAGCAGTCCAGGGAAGACCAACTATGGCTACACCTTC.

The genes are TRBV20-1 and TRBJ2-4, with 7 positions matching TRBD2. After removal of 6 bases from V and 15 bases from J, the junction contained 11 bases not matched to a gene. CDR1 DFQATT and CDR2 SNEGSKA come from the germline V gene (reference sequence). This CDR3 spans 11 amino acids. CDR3 sequence: CSASTSRTRYF. For the CDR3, the DNA is TGCAGTGCCTCGACTAGCAGAACGCGGTACTTC.

The rearrangement joins TRBV6-2 or TRBV6-3 to TRBJ2-7; no clear D gene. Trimming cost V 4 bases and J 2 bases, with 9 bases left between them. In germline, CDR1 is MNHEY, CDR2 SVGEGT. The CDR3 totals 13 residues. The CDR3 DNA reads as TGTGCCAGCAGTTCCCCGGACCCCTACGAGCAGTACTTC. Its translation is CASSSPDPYEQYF.

The chain uses TRBV14 and TRBJ2-5, with 10 bases aligning to TRBD2. The last part of the DNA fits TRBJ2-1 better; the J call may be wrong. Per the germline V gene, CDR1 is SGHDN and CDR2 is FVKESK. The CDR3 length is 15 residues. CDR3 sequence (DNA): TGTGCCAGCAGCCAAGAACTAGCGGGACTCAATGAGCAGTTCTTC. Translation gives CASSQELAGLNEQFF.

The chain combines TRBV7-2 with TRBJ2-5, with 7 bases fitting TRBD2. The J call may be in error: the DNA end matches TRBJ2-7 better. This CDR3 is 15 amino acids long. Germline CDR1 reads SGHTA; CDR2 reads FQGNSA. This chain's CDR3 is CASSPTGTGRYEQYF. DNA for the CDR3: TGTGCCAGCAGTCCGACCGGGACCGGGAGGTACGAGCAGTACTTC.

The chain combines TRBV4-1 with TRBJ2-5; possibly TRBD1 for D (5 bases). Germline V gene data show CDR1 as MGHRA and CDR2 as YSYEKL. CDR3 length equals 15 residues. V lost 3 bases and J 1 base, leaving 12 bases between the germline ends. The CDR3 reads CASSHPQGGQETQYF. The CDR3 DNA reads as TGCGCCAGCAGCCATCCCCAGGGTGGCCAAGAGACCCAGTACTTC.

The chain recombines TRBV29-1 with TRBJ2-5; no definite D call. Per germline, CDR1 SQVTM and CDR2 ANQGSEA. The CDR3 spans 12 residues. With 5 bases removed from V and 3 bases from J, the gap between germline ends came to 10 bases. This chain's CDR3 is CSVRAREETQYF. As DNA, the CDR3 is TGCAGCGTTAGGGCACGGGAAGAGACCCAGTACTTC. Full variable domain (outside the CDR3, taken from reference TRBV29-1 and TRBJ2-5): SAVISQKPSRDICQRGTSLTIQCQVDSQVTMMFWYRQQPGQSLTLIATANQGSEATYESGFVIDKFPISRPNLTFSTLTVSNMSPEDSSIYLCSVRAREETQYFGPGTRLLVL.

This clonotype was seen only once. The V and J genes are TRBV6-4 and TRBJ1-2; D perhaps matches TRBD1 (5 bases). Germline-derived CDR1 and CDR2 are MRHNA and SNTAGT. There are 18 residues in the CDR3. V was trimmed by 3 bases and J by 0 bases, leaving 20 bases between them. The CDR3 here is CASSESVYGGSANYGYTF. The CDR3 DNA is TGTGCCAGCAGTGAATCGGTCTACGGGGGATCCGCTAACTATGGCTACACCTTC.

This clonotype was picked up a small number of times. This chain links TRBV20-1 with TRBJ1-2; D is uncertain. CDR3 length: 12 amino acids. Germline CDR1 is DFQATT and CDR2 is SNEGSKA (reference sequence). Trimming took off 1 base at V and 2 bases at J, with 5 bases between the two ends. CDR3 loop: CSARGQNYGYTF. The CDR3 DNA reads TGCAGTGCTAGAGGGCAGAACTATGGCTACACCTTC.

The chain employs TRBV10-3 and TRBJ2-5, with 12 bases fitting TRBD2. The CDR3 length is 16 residues. The germline CDR1 and CDR2 sequences are ENHRY and SYGVKD. With 2 bases clipped from V and 3 bases from J, the junction kept 4 bases outside the gene matches. CDR3 protein: CAISEGLAGIEETQYF. The CDR3 DNA sequence: TGTGCCATCAGTGAGGGACTAGCGGGGATCGAAGAGACCCAGTACTTC.

The table lists this clonotype with a few counts. The chain joins TRBV2 to TRBJ2-6, with D possibly matching TRBD1 (5 bases). Germline assignment: CDR1 SNHLY and CDR2 FYNNEI. The CDR3 extends over 15 amino acids. The V end was cut by 6 bases, the J end by 1 base, with 10 bases between. The CDR3 region has the DNA TGTGCCAGCAGGTTGACAGATTCTGGGGCCAACGTCCTGACTTTC. Its protein is CASRLTDSGANVLTF.

As to this clonotype: One end of the junction fails to match germline, which may point to a read error. The genes are TRBV12-3 or TRBV12-4 and TRBJ1-4; tentative D call: TRBD1 (5 bases). This CDR3 region has 15 residues. This CDR3 is CASSNRGTTDEKLFF. CDR3 in DNA: TGTGCCAGCAGTAATAGGGGAACAACTGATGAAAAACTGTTTTTT.

This chain uses TRBV20-1 with TRBJ2-5; D ambiguous. The closer fit of TRBJ2-1 to the DNA end suggests the J call may be wrong. This CDR3 has 14 residues. The germline CDR1 and CDR2 sequences are DFQATT and SNEGSKA (reference sequence). In DNA, the CDR3 is TGCAGTGCTAGAGATGTCGGAAACTACAATGAGCAGTTCTTC. It specifies CSARDVGNYNEQFF.

The gene calls are TRBV25-1 and TRBJ1-5; D is unclear. CDR3 length equals 14 residues. With 7 bases removed from V and 6 bases from J, the gap between germline ends came to 16 bases. Germline V lookup: CDR1 MGHDK, CDR2 SYGVNS. The DNA of the CDR3 is TGTGCCAGCACCCCAACCCAGGTATCTCAGCCCCAGCATTTT. Its protein is CASTPTQVSQPQHF. Based on the CDR3 plus reference TRBV25-1 and TRBJ1-5, the full variable domain is EADIYQTPRYLVIGTGKKITLECSQTMGHDKMYWYQQDPGMELHLIHYSYGVNSTEKGDLSSESTVSRIRTEHFPLTLESARPSHTSQYLCASTPTQVSQPQHFGDGTRLSIL.

The chain couples TRBV7-3 to TRBJ2-3; D is ambiguous. This CDR3 is 15 amino acids long. The germline gives CDR1 SGHTA, CDR2 FQGTGA. Trimming stripped 0 bases from V and 4 bases from J, with 11 bases between. The CDR3 region is CASSLTPGFPDTQYF. The CDR3 region has the DNA TGTGCCAGCAGCTTAACGCCTGGGTTCCCAGATACGCAGTATTTT.